What follows describes a single T cell receptor (beta chain). Its antigen is undetermined. The junction shows a germline mismatch at one end, possibly a read error. The data originate from a study of OX40 agonist ivuxolimab in advanced cancers. Study details: The study reported partial responses in three patients: one hepatocellular carcinoma, two cutaneous melanoma. Study-wide points: Averaged across samples, CD8+ T cells carried more expanded clones than CD4+ did.

Only in-frame clones appear in the TCRdb table, and some are missing; sequencing was by immunoSEQ multiplex PCR. The table shows about 84,000 clones, with approximately 92% occurring only once. Sequencing used CD4+ or CD8+ T cells sorted from blood, obtained in a trial of the OX40 agonist ivuxolimab. The receptor comes from an adult with an advanced solid tumor such as melanoma, head and neck, liver or kidney cancer.

The CDR3 DNA reads as TGTGCCGGCAGCTTGTACAGGGACGAAAAACTGTTTTTT. This translates into CAGSLYRDEKLFF. The V and J genes are TRBV5-6 and TRBJ1-4; D is possibly TRBD1 (6 bases). CDR3 length: 13 amino acids. Looked up from germline, CDR1 is SGHDT and CDR2 is YYEEEE.